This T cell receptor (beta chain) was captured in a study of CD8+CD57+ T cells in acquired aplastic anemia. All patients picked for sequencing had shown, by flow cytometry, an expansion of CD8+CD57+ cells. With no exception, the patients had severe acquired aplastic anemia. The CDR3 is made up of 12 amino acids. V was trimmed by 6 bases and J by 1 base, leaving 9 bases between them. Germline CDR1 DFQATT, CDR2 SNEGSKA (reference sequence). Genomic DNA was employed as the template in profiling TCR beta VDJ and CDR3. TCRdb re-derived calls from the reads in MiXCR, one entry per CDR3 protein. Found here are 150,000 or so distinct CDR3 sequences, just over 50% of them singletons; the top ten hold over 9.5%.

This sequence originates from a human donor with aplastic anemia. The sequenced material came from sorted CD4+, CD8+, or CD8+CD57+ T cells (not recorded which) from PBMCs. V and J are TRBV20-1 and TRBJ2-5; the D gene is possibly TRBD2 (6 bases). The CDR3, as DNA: TGCAGTGCCCGGGACTTCCAAGAGACCCAGTACTTC. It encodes CSARDFQETQYF.